This is a list of T cell receptor beta chains from one sample in a study of Ad26.COV2.S vaccination and SARS-CoV-2 variants. Clones were sequenced by immunoSEQ multiplex PCR, and TCRdb holds only the in-frame ones, with some missing. This repertoire shows around 100,000 clones, under 90% found once; its top ten account for roughly 15%. The sequencing used peripheral blood, collected after recovery from COVID-19. Receptor source: a human donor who had recovered from COVID-19. Both conserved end residues are part of each CDR3. The order of the fields is V gene, CDR3 protein.

TRBV12-3/TRBV12-4	CASTSPGTGPQFF
TRBV6-4	CASSDTWTAPQFF
TRBV5-4	CASSLDPPGGNYGYTF
TRBV19	CASSLKREGLYEQYF
TRBV5-8	CASSLGPRSNTGELFF
TRBV5-6	CASGVGVTGELFF
TRBV5-1	CASSLAPGREAFF
TRBV6-6	CASSRHPLAGVYNEQFF
TRBV10-2	CASSGVQPYEQYF
TRBV18	CASSPAGVRAKNIQYF
TRBV5-6	CASSPSGPYEQYF
TRBV7-9	CASSPRRFSGANVLTF
TRBV18	CASSPTTSGMHTGELFF
TRBV27	CASSPPPRREQFF
TRBV28	CASSLEYEAFF
TRBV10-2	CASSEGQGILMRYTF
TRBV4-3	CASSQGSSGSNEQFF
TRBV11-3	CASSNDRAYEQYF
TRBV9	CASSVEASGGQETQYF
TRBV7-2	CASSWKGATGELFF
TRBV29-1	CSVEGLRQGRYNEQFF
TRBV19	CASNHLAGSGNTIYF
TRBV4-1	CASSQDRGPPQHF
TRBV9	CASSAGLASETQYF
TRBV27	CASSLVAGVTGELFF
TRBV19	CASSRTGTVGNQPQHF